The 7 T cell receptor beta chains below all came from one sample that was sequenced in a study of blood T cells in healthy people across ages. With a J-beta primer mix and a sample-barcoded 5' primer, a second PCR ran roughly 6 to 11 cycles. TCRdb recomputed calls from the 5' RACE reads with MiXCR, one row per CDR3 protein. The sample records 590,000 or so distinct CDR3 sequences, about 28% being singletons. Sequencing input: blood. All receptors derive from a woman of 80 years or more in good health.

A word on this clonotype: A much larger clonotype is one base distant, so this may be a read error. The genes are TRBV5-1 and TRBJ2-3; 8 positions match TRBD2. The CDR3 consists of 14 residues. The germline gives CDR1 SGHRS, CDR2 YFSETQ. The CDR3 loop is CASSLELAADAQYF. CDR3 in DNA: TGCGCCAGCAGCTTGGAACTAGCGGCAGATGCGCAGTATTTT.

J is TRBJ2-5 and V is TRBV5-1; D gene unclear. TRBJ2-7 explains the end of the DNA better; the J call may be wrong. Per the germline V gene, CDR1 is SGHRS and CDR2 is YFSETQ. This CDR3 is built from 14 residues. CDR3 protein: CASSLGVETYEQYF. The DNA for the CDR3 is TGCGCCAGCAGCTTGGGAGTCGAGACATACGAGCAGTACTTC.

On this clonotype: Just one base apart from a much larger clone, this may be a read error. This chain joins TRBV18 and TRBJ1-2, with 8 nucleotides matching TRBD1. Germline V CDR1 and CDR2: KGHSH, LQKENI. The trim removed 8 bases at V and 6 bases at J, leaving 8 bases unmatched. The CDR3 totals 13 residues. CDR3 sequence (DNA): TGTGCCAGCGCATCGACAGGGGTGGATGGCTACACCTTC. Translated: CASASTGVDGYTF.

This clonotype has a handful of counts. The rearrangement uses TRBV9 and TRBJ1-5, with 8 bases identical to TRBD1. The trim removed 4 bases at V and 4 bases at J, leaving 4 bases unmatched. Looked up from germline, CDR1 is SGDLS and CDR2 is YYNGEE. CDR3 size: 14 residues. The CDR3 bases are TGTGCCAGCAGCACGGGACAGGATAATCAGCCCCAGCATTTT. Translated, it gives CASSTGQDNQPQHF.

This clonotype was observed many times. The V call is TRBV15, the J call TRBJ2-1, with 9 bases fitting TRBD1. This CDR3 region has 16 residues. Trimming cost V 6 bases and J 7 bases; bases outside gene matches: 13. CDR1 is LNHNV and CDR2 is YYDKDF in the germline V gene (reference sequence). The CDR3 is CATSGFRDRGSNEQFF. DNA for the CDR3: TGTGCCACCAGTGGGTTCCGAGACAGGGGGTCAAATGAGCAGTTCTTC.

This clonotype has ten or more counts. The chain links TRBV10-3 to TRBJ1-2; 9 positions agree with TRBD1. The CDR3 spans 15 residues. V was clipped by 4 bases and J by 8 bases; unmatched bases: 11. Germline V gene lookup returns CDR1 ENHRY and CDR2 SYGVKD. Written as DNA, the CDR3 is TGTGCCATCAGTGTTTCTTCCGGGACAGGGAAAGGCTACACCTTC. The encoded protein is CAISVSSGTGKGYTF.

This clonotype was found a few times. A junction end diverges from the germline sequence, so it may reflect a read error. This chain links TRBV9 with TRBJ2-3; 8 bases are a match to TRBD2. There are 16 residues in the CDR3. CDR1 is SGDLS and CDR2 is YYNGEE in the germline V gene. CDR3 bases: TGTGCCAGCAGCGTAGACGGGGGGGATCTCACATATACGCAGTATTTT. As protein: CASSVDGGDLTYTQYF.